This entry lists 15 T cell receptor beta chains sequenced from one sample in a study of blood T cells in healthy people across ages. Then a second PCR, running roughly 7 to 12 cycles, was carried out with a sample-barcoded 5' primer and a J-beta primer mix. TCRdb passed the 5' RACE reads through MiXCR, listing each CDR3 protein once. The data show 910,000 or so distinct CDR3 sequences, with roughly half seen just once and about 20% held by the top ten. Sequencing was performed on blood. The receptors derive from an older woman in good health.

V and J are TRBV10-3 and TRBJ2-3; 9 positions agree with TRBD2. This CDR3 is 14 amino acids long. Losses at the gene ends were 6 bases for V and 6 bases for J; bases not matched to a gene: 7. From germline, CDR1 is ENHRY and CDR2 SYGVKD. CDR3 DNA: TGTGCCATCAGGGGACTAGCAAGGGAGGATACGCAGTATTTT. Translating it yields CAIRGLAREDTQYF.

The chain links TRBV11-2 to TRBJ2-1; 7 nucleotides align to TRBD2. In germline, CDR1 is SGHAT, CDR2 FQNNGV. With V trimmed by 1 base and J by 0 bases, 24 bases remained unmatched. This CDR3 comprises 23 residues. This chain's CDR3 is CASSLGSVGVWRGGSSSYNEQFF. The CDR3 DNA is TGTGCCAGCAGCTTAGGATCCGTGGGGGTCTGGCGCGGGGGTTCCAGCTCCTACAATGAGCAGTTCTTC.

V usage is TRBV10-2 and J usage is TRBJ2-1, with D unresolved. The CDR3 totals 11 residues. Germline V gene data show CDR1 as WSHSY and CDR2 as SAAADI. The V gene lost 4 bases and the J gene lost 13 bases, with 11 bases spanning the gap. CDR3 amino acids: CASSGFTSQFF. The CDR3 DNA reads as TGCGCCAGCAGTGGATTTACGTCTCAGTTCTTC.

The gene calls are TRBV20-1 and TRBJ2-6; D is unclear. The germline V gene encodes CDR1 DFQATT and CDR2 SNEGSKA (reference sequence). The CDR3 loop spans 15 amino acids. Trimming left V 0 bases short and J 0 bases short, with 6 bases between. The CDR3 nucleotides are TGCAGTGCTAGAGATCGGCTCTCTGGGGCCAACGTCCTGACTTTC. Its translation is CSARDRLSGANVLTF.

There are a few counts of this clonotype. The chain employs TRBV28 and TRBJ2-3, with D hard to call. Per germline, CDR1 MDHEN and CDR2 SYDVKM. V lost 8 bases to trimming and J lost 1 base, with 16 bases between them. The CDR3 covers 15 residues. CDR3: CASPPGVGGTDTQYF. CDR3 nucleotides: TGTGCCAGCCCCCCGGGCGTTGGAGGCACAGATACGCAGTATTTT.

The chain recombines TRBV28 with TRBJ1-2, with 9 nucleotides matching TRBD1. CDR1 is MDHEN, CDR2 SYDVKM, per germline. The CDR3 is 12 residues long. The V and J ends lost 8 bases and 7 bases, in that order; junction bases with no gene match: 5. The CDR3 spells CASGTGQRGYTF. Written as DNA, the CDR3 is TGTGCCAGCGGGACAGGGCAGCGTGGCTACACCTTC.

The chain combines TRBV5-1 with TRBJ2-6; D is possibly TRBD1 or TRBD2 (6 bases each). This CDR3 spans 17 amino acids. The V and J ends lost 4 bases and 0 bases respectively, with 14 bases between them. CDR1 and CDR2 from the germline V gene are SGHRS and YFSETQ. CDR3 sequence: CASSTGTPSSGANVLTF. CDR3 nucleotides: TGCGCCAGCAGCACAGGGACTCCTTCCTCTGGGGCCAACGTCCTGACTTTC.

The J gene is TRBJ2-1, the V gene TRBV6-1, with TRBD1 matching 7 bases. The CDR3 loop spans 17 amino acids. V gave up 5 bases and J gave up 4 bases; unmatched junction bases: 14. CDR1 is MNHNS, CDR2 SASEGT, per germline. The CDR3 DNA is TGTGCCAGCAGTCTTCTGGAAGGGACAGTCCTTTACAATGAGCAGTTCTTC. This encodes CASSLLEGTVLYNEQFF.

DNA for the CDR3: TGTGCCAGCAGTTTAGATAGACAGGTTGCTGAGTACTTC. It yields the protein CASSLDRQVAEYF. This rearrangement joins TRBV12-3 or TRBV12-4 to TRBJ2-4; maybe TRBD1 (6 bases). The V gene lost 1 base and the J gene lost 14 bases, with 15 bases spanning the gap. The CDR3 length is 13 residues.

This clonotype occurred a few times. For the CDR3, the DNA is TGTGCCAGCAGCTCCTTTGACAGGCGGGATTATGGCTACACCTTC. Amino acids: CASSSFDRRDYGYTF. V usage is TRBV7-2 and J usage is TRBJ1-2, with D possibly TRBD1 on 6 matching bases. CDR1 and CDR2 from the germline V gene are SGHTA and FQGNSA. The CDR3 totals 15 residues. Trimming removed 4 bases from V and 5 bases from J, with 17 bases in between.

V usage is TRBV6-6 and J usage is TRBJ1-1, with D possibly TRBD1 on 6 matching bases. This CDR3 contains 12 residues. V lost 6 bases to trimming and J lost 5 bases, with 10 bases between them. CDR1 and CDR2 from the germline V gene are MNHNY and SVGAGI (reference sequence). The CDR3 reads CASSRQETEAFF. The CDR3 region has the DNA TGTGCCAGCAGCCGACAGGAGACTGAAGCTTTCTTT.

This clonotype was seen more than once but under ten times. The chain combines TRBV9 with TRBJ2-7; D tentatively fits TRBD1 or TRBD2 (6 bases each). The CDR3 contains 16 residues. Germline V gene lookup returns CDR1 SGDLS and CDR2 YYNGEE. V shed 0 bases and J shed 0 bases, with 13 bases lying between them. CDR3 sequence (DNA): TGTGCCAGCAGCGTAGTGGGGGGCCAGAGCTCCTACGAGCAGTACTTC. Translated: CASSVVGGQSSYEQYF.

With regard to this clonotype: A read error may be the cause here, since a much bigger clone is one base away. This chain links TRBV7-3 with TRBJ2-6, with D perhaps matching TRBD1 (6 bases). The CDR3 runs to 15 residues. Germline CDR1 SGHTA, CDR2 FQGTGA. Trimming shortened V by 3 bases and J by 3 bases, and 9 bases separated the two germline ends. The CDR3 loop is CASSFTGIGANVLTF. For the CDR3, the DNA is TGTGCCAGCAGCTTTACAGGGATTGGGGCCAACGTCCTGACTTTC.

The chain couples TRBV5-6 to TRBJ2-6, with TRBD1 matching over 7 bases. The junction had 7 bases not matched to a gene; V was cut back by 7 bases and J by 0 bases. CDR1 SGHDT and CDR2 YYEEEE come from the germline V gene. The CDR3 contains 16 residues. CDR3: CASVQEGASGANVLTF. CDR3 bases: TGTGCCAGCGTACAAGAGGGGGCCTCTGGGGCCAACGTCCTGACTTTC.

The chain recombines TRBV6-2 or TRBV6-3 with TRBJ1-1, with D possibly being TRBD1 (6 bases). Trimming stripped 6 bases from V and 4 bases from J, with 15 bases between. This CDR3 is built from 14 residues. Germline loops: CDR1 MNHEY, CDR2 SVGEGT. CDR3 loop: CASRENRVGTEAFF. DNA of the CDR3: TGTGCCAGCAGAGAAAACAGGGTCGGCACTGAAGCTTTCTTT.